These 10 T cell receptor beta chains came from one sample sequenced in a study of blood T cells in healthy people across ages. It was with a sample-barcoded 5' primer and a J-beta primer mix that a second PCR of about 7 to 12 cycles was run. From the 5' RACE reads, TCRdb called clonotypes with MiXCR, one entry per CDR3 protein. Seen here are roughly 1,800,000 distinct CDR3 sequences, just under 50% observed once, and the top ten hold roughly 2%. The sequencing sample was made of blood. Every receptor here comes from a woman aged 40 to 50 in good health.

The V gene is TRBV6-1, the J gene TRBJ2-3; 7 bases agree with TRBD1. Germline CDR1 reads MNHNS; CDR2 reads SASEGT. The CDR3 is made up of 16 amino acids. Trimming at V came to 7 bases and at J to 6 bases, leaving 16 bases not matched to a gene. CDR3 region: CASKREDRLHGDTQYF. The CDR3 nucleotides are TGTGCCAGCAAGAGAGAGGACAGGCTCCATGGGGATACGCAGTATTTT.

V gene TRBV7-2 combines with J gene TRBJ2-1; possible D gene TRBD2, 5 bases. V lost 1 base to trimming and J lost 8 bases, with 15 bases between them. Germline V gene sequence: CDR1 SGHTA, CDR2 FQGNSA. The CDR3 covers 15 residues. This chain's CDR3 is CASSLVGVQLHEQFF. The CDR3 nucleotides read TGTGCCAGCAGCTTAGTCGGGGTACAGCTTCATGAGCAGTTCTTC.

This clonotype was recorded many times. This chain connects TRBV7-2 to TRBJ2-5, with 7 bases fitting TRBD2. J lost 0 bases, V lost 2 bases, and 3 bases had no gene match. CDR1 is SGHTA and CDR2 is FQGNSA in the germline V gene. The CDR3 length is 15 residues. The CDR3 DNA is TGTGCCAGCAGCTTACAACTAGCGTACCAAGAGACCCAGTACTTC. Translating gives CASSLQLAYQETQYF.

The genes are TRBV7-2 and TRBJ2-5; weak D call: TRBD1 (6 bases). This CDR3 is 15 amino acids long. In germline, CDR1 is SGHTA, CDR2 FQGNSA. V dropped 0 bases and J dropped 5 bases, with 13 bases sitting between them. Here the CDR3 DNA reads TGTGCCAGCAGCTTAGCGGGGGCTCCAGGGGAGACCCAGTACTTC. As protein: CASSLAGAPGETQYF.

The chain combines TRBV6-6 with TRBJ1-1; D is unresolved. Germline V lookup: CDR1 MNHNY, CDR2 SVGAGI (reference sequence). The ends were cut back, 6 bases at V and 5 bases at J, with 16 bases in the middle. This CDR3 has 14 residues. CDR3 DNA: TGTGCCAGCAGCCCAACACTCGGGAATACTGAAGCTTTCTTT. It yields the protein CASSPTLGNTEAFF.

CDR3 region: CSARNRGLYAYIQYF. CDR3 DNA sequence: TGCAGTGCTAGAAACAGGGGGTTGTATGCGTACATTCAGTACTTC. The chain couples TRBV20-1 to TRBJ2-4; 8 positions agree with TRBD1. The germline V gene encodes CDR1 DFQATT and CDR2 SNEGSKA (reference sequence). The length of the CDR3 is 15 residues. Trimming cost V 2 bases and J 8 bases; bases outside gene matches: 11.

The chain's CDR3 is CASGLGQKITEAFF. CDR3 DNA: TGCGCCAGCGGGTTGGGACAGAAGATTACTGAAGCTTTCTTT. The J gene is TRBJ1-1, the V gene TRBV5-1; 7 bases match TRBD1. The germline V gene encodes CDR1 SGHRS and CDR2 YFSETQ. Trimming cost V 7 bases and J 5 bases; bases outside gene matches: 11. The CDR3 is 14 amino acids.

V usage is TRBV12-3 or TRBV12-4 and J usage is TRBJ2-3, with D perhaps matching TRBD2 (6 bases). The CDR3 runs 15 residues. V shed 5 bases and J shed 3 bases, with 15 bases lying between them. CDR3 coding DNA: TGTGCCAGCAGTGCGCGGGACGCCTTAACAGATACGCAGTATTTT. This translates into CASSARDALTDTQYF.

This clonotype was seen just once. CDR3 coding DNA: TGTGCCAGCAGACTCCAGGGGGCGGAGGACAATGAGCAGTTCTTC. This translates into CASRLQGAEDNEQFF. The chain carries TRBV13 and TRBJ2-1; 8 nucleotides agree with TRBD1. Germline V gives CDR1 PRHDT, CDR2 FYEKMQ (reference sequence). The CDR3 has 15 amino acids. V shed 6 bases and J 5 bases; nucleotides not matched to a gene: 9.

The chain couples TRBV5-4 to TRBJ1-6; D remains ambiguous. Deletions cut 3 bases from V and 10 bases from J, with 11 bases between. This CDR3 spans 13 amino acids. Germline loops: CDR1 SGHNT, CDR2 YYREEE (reference sequence). The CDR3 sequence: CASSSNVGSPLHF. CDR3 nucleotides: TGTGCCAGCAGCTCCAATGTCGGATCACCCCTCCACTTT. The variable domain in full, completed from reference TRBV5-4 and TRBJ1-6, reads ETGVTQSPTHLIKTRGQQVTLRCSSQSGHNTVSWYQQALGQGPQFIFQYYREEENGRGNFPPRFSGLQFPNYSSELNVNALELDDSALYLCASSSNVGSPLHFGNGTRLTVT.